This T cell receptor (beta chain) was recorded in a study of shared clonotypes between healthy human individuals. Study-level findings and limits: Even with large depth, rarefaction showed that sorted-subset sequencing was incomplete. Between a handful of donors, naive CD4 clonotypes were shared at a level of around 5.1%.

Naive CD8 cells comprised CD45RO-negative, CCR7-positively selected cells, excluding terminally differentiated effector memory CD45RA+ cells. Researchers ran the assay at a deep level. Generated by immunoSEQ multiplex PCR, the TCRdb table keeps only in-frame clones and is missing some. The table shows about 2.2 million clones, with around 93% occurring only once. A note on this clone: Its antigen is undetermined. This same CDR3 is encoded by further DNA sequences in the sample.

The CDR3 loop spans 13 amino acids. Germline-derived CDR1 and CDR2 are MNHEY and SMNVEV (reference sequence). Trimming left V 2 bases short and J 5 bases short, with 6 bases between. Material for sequencing was naive CD8+ T cells from PBMCs. This receptor was identified in a man younger than 35 in good health. Some clones in this sample may be carry-over from other donors' samples. V and J are TRBV27 and TRBJ2-2; D unresolved. The CDR3 sequence: CASSLRDTGELFF. Written as DNA, the CDR3 is TGTGCCAGCAGTTTAAGGGATACCGGGGAGCTGTTTTTT.